This TCR beta chain comes out of a study of immune cell composition in non-small cell lung cancer. Regarding the study as a whole: Tumour TCR-beta clonality showed no significant link to smoking pack-years. Lung adenocarcinomas had lower top 10 clone scores and clonality than squamous tumours. Dominant in vivo tumour-associated clones were not shown to share tumour-reactive sequences. Clones >0.5% enriched in tumour were rarer in adenocarcinoma (roughly 35%) than squamous (roughly 75%).

For this clone: Its antigen is still unknown.

Clones were read by immunoSEQ multiplex PCR, and TCRdb kept only the in-frame ones, dropping some. The sample comprises more than 2,500 clones, about 73% of which are singletons, and 15% to 20% rests with the top ten. Germline V lookup: CDR1 SGHDN, CDR2 FVKESK. The CDR3 extends over 12 amino acids. Between the trimmed V and J ends, which lost 0 bases and 4 bases, there was a span of 3 bases. V usage is TRBV14 and J usage is TRBJ1-2; D uncertain. Specimen: lung tumor tissue. The sequence was collected from a human donor with non-small cell lung cancer. The CDR3 sequence is CASSQEAYGYTF. Here the CDR3 DNA reads TGTGCCAGCAGCCAAGAGGCCTATGGCTACACCTTC.